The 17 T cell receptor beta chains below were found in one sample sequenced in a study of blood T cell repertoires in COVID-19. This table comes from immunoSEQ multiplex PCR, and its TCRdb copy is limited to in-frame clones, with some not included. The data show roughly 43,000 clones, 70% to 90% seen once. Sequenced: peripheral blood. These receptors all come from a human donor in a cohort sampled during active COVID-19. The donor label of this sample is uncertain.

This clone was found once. CDR3 bases: TGTGCCAGCAGCGCCGGACTAGCGGGGGACCCTTACAATGAGCAGTTCTTC. It codes for CASSAGLAGDPYNEQFF. J is TRBJ2-1 and V is TRBV9, with 13 bases identical to TRBD2. Trimming removed 3 bases from V and 4 bases from J; junction bases left unmatched: 7. CDR1 is SGDLS, CDR2 YYNGEE, per germline. This CDR3 spans 17 amino acids.

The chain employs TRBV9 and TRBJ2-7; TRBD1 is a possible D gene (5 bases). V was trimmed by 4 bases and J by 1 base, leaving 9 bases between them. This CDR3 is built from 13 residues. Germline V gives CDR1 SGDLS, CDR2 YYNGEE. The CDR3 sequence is CASSRDSSYEQYF. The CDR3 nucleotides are TGTGCCAGCAGCAGAGACAGTTCCTACGAGCAGTACTTC.

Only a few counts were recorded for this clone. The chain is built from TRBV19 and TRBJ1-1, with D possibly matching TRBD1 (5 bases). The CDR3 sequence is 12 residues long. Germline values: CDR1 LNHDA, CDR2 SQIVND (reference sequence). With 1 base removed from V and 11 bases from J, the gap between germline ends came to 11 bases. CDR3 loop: CASSIGAGSAFF. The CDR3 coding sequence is TGTGCCAGTAGTATAGGCGCAGGGTCGGCTTTCTTT.

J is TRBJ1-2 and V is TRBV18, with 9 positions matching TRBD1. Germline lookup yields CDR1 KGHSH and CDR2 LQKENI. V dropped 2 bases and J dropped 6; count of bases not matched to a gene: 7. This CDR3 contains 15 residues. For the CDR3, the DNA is TGTGCCAGCTCACCAAGATCGGGACAGGGCGATGGCTACACCTTC. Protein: CASSPRSGQGDGYTF.

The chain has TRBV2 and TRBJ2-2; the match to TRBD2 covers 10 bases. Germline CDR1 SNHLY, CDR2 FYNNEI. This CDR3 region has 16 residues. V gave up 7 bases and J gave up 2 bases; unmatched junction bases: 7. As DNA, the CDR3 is TGTGCCAGCACCAGGGCTAGCGGGGGAAACACCGGGGAGCTGTTTTTT. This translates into CASTRASGGNTGELFF.

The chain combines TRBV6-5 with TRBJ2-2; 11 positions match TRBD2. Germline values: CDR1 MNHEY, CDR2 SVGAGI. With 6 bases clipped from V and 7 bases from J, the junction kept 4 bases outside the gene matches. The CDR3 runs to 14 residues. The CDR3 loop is CASSPGLAVGELFF. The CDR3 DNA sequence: TGTGCCAGCAGCCCGGGACTAGCGGTCGGGGAGCTGTTTTTT.

DNA for the CDR3: TGCGCCAGCAGCCAAGGGGACAGTTACCAAGAGACCCAGTACTTC. It is translated as CASSQGDSYQETQYF. This chain uses TRBV4-3 with TRBJ2-5, with 7 bases lining up with TRBD1. Germline V gives CDR1 LGHNA, CDR2 YSLEER. The CDR3 contains 15 residues. With V trimmed by 1 base and J by 0 bases, 2 bases remained unmatched.

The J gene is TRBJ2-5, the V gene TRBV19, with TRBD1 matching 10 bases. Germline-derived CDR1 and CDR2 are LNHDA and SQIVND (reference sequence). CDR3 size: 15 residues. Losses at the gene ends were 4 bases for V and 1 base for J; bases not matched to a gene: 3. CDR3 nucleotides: TGTGCCAGTAGTAAAGGACAGGGGGGCCAAGAGACCCAGTACTTC. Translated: CASSKGQGGQETQYF.

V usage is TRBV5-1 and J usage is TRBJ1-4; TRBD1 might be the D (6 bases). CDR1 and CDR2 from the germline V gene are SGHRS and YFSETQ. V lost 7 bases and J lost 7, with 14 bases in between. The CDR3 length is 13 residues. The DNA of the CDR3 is TGCGCCAGCCGTACAGGGAGGGGTGAAAAACTGTTTTTT. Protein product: CASRTGRGEKLFF.

This chain's CDR3 is CATSYGQGSSQPQHF. The DNA for the CDR3 is TGTGCCACCTCTTACGGACAGGGATCGAGTCAGCCCCAGCATTTT. This sequence joins TRBV6-5 and TRBJ1-5; 8 bases match TRBD1. The CDR3 spans 15 residues. Germline CDR1 and CDR2: MNHEY and SVGAGI. V lost 10 bases, J lost 6 bases, and 14 bases stayed unmatched.

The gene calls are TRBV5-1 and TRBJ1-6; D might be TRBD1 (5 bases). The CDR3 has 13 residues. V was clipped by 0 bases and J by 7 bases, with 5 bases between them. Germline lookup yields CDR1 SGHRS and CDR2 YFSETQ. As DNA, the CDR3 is TGCGCCAGCAGCTTGGACAGGAATTCACCCCTCCACTTT. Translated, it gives CASSLDRNSPLHF. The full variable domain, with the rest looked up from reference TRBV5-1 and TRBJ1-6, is KAGVTQTPRYLIKTRGQQVTLSCSPISGHRSVSWYQQTPGQGLQFLFEYFSETQRNKGNFPGRFSGRQFSNSRSEMNVSTLELGDSALYLCASSLDRNSPLHFGNGTRLTVT.

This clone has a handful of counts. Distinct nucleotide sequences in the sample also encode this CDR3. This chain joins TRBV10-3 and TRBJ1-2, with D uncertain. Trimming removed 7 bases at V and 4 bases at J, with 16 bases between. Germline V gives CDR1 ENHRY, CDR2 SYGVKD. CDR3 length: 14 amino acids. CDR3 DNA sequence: TGTGCCATCACCTCGGACTCCGTTTCCTATGGCTACACCTTC. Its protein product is CAITSDSVSYGYTF.

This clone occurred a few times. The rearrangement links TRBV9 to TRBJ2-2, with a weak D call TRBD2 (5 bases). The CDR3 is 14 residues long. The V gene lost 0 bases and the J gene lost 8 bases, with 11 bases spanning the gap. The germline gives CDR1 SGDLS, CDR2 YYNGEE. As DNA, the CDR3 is TGTGCCAGCAGCGTAGGGACTCCCCTAGGGGAGCTGTTTTTT. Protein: CASSVGTPLGELFF.

The CDR3 DNA sequence: TGTGCCAGCAGCAAAGTTAGCCCGTCTGGCACAGATACGCAGTATTTT. It translates to CASSKVSPSGTDTQYF. This chain joins TRBV21-1 and TRBJ2-3; the table's D call, TRBD2, was not checked against the DNA. TRBV21-1 is deemed a pseudogene. This CDR3 comprises 16 residues.

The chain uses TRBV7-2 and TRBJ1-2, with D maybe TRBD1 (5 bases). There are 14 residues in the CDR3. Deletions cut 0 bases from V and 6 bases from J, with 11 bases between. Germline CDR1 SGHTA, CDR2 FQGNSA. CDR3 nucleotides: TGTGCCAGCAGCTTAGCCGCGTTGGGGCATGGCTACACCTTC. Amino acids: CASSLAALGHGYTF.

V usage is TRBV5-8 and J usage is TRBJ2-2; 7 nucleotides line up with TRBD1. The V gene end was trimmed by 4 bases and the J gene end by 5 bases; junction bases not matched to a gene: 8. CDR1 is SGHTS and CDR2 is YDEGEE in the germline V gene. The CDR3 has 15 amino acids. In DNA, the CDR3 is TGTGCCAGCAGCCGAAGACAGGGTCGAACCGGGGAGCTGTTTTTT. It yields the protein CASSRRQGRTGELFF.

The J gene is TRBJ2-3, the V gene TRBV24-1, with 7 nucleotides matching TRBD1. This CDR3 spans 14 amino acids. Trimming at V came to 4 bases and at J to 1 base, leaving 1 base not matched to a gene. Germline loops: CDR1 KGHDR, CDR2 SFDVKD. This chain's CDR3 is CATSEGGRTDTQYF. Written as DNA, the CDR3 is TGTGCCACCAGTGAAGGGGGCCGCACAGATACGCAGTATTTT.